The source of this T cell receptor (beta chain) is a study of blood T cell repertoires in COVID-19. The overall study: The analysed material was cDNA or gDNA that came from T cells, B-cell-depleted T cells, or PBMCs.

Sequencing used immunoSEQ multiplex PCR; TCRdb keeps in-frame clones, though not all of them. This sample carries 110,000 to 150,000 clones, about 86% of them seen once, and the ten largest clones take about 8%. This clone was counted a few times. Germline V gives CDR1 SGHRS, CDR2 YFSETQ. The CDR3 spans 15 residues. Germline trimming cut 3 bases from V and 2 bases from J; bases unmatched to any gene: 6. The TCR was taken from a human donor in a cohort sampled during active COVID-19. The sequencing input was peripheral blood. The rearrangement joins TRBV5-1 to TRBJ1-2; TRBD1 agrees at 8 bases. The CDR3 here is CASSSRQGINYGYTF. In DNA, the CDR3 is TGCGCCAGCAGCTCTCGACAGGGGATCAACTATGGCTACACCTTC.